These T cell receptor beta chains were read from a single sample in a study of blood T cell repertoires in COVID-19. Profiling relied on immunoSEQ multiplex PCR, and the TCRdb table lists in-frame clones only, not all of them. This table has approximately 210,000 clones, over 75% appearing once. The sample consisted of peripheral blood. These receptor sequences come from a middle-aged woman who had recovered from COVID-19. CDR3s include the opening cysteine and the closing phenylalanine or tryptophan. D genes are given only for firm matches. Rows give clone size only sometimes, using once, few, many, or a class for an expanded clone.

j_call clone_size d_call v_call cdr3_nt cdr3_aa
TRBJ2-2 NA TRBD2 TRBV18 TGTGCCAGCTCGGGACTAGAAAACACCGGGGAGCTGTTTTTT CASSGLENTGELFF
TRBJ2-7 NA TRBD2 TRBV5-1 TGCGCCAGCAGCTTGGGGGTAGCGGGAGGCGTTGACGAGCAGTACTTC CASSLGVAGGVDEQYF
TRBJ1-1 NA NA TRBV7-9 TGTGCCAGCAGCTTAGCGCTCGTCCAGGGATTGAACACTGAAGCTTTCTTT CASSLALVQGLNTEAFF
TRBJ1-2 NA NA TRBV7-8 TGTGCCAGCAGCCAGGCAGGGGAATCGGTGGACGGCTACACCTTC CASSQAGESVDGYTF
TRBJ1-5 NA TRBD1 TRBV30 TGTGCCTGGAGTCGGCAGGGGGTCCAGCCCCAGCATTTT CAWSRQGVQPQHF
TRBJ2-5 once NA TRBV2 TGTGCCAGCAGTGAAAGGCAGGGCGTCGAGACCCAGTACTTC CASSERQGVETQYF
TRBJ1-4 NA NA TRBV5-5 TGTGCCAGCAGCCCTAGATCGGGTTGGGATGAAAAACTGTTTTTT CASSPRSGWDEKLFF
TRBJ2-5 NA NA TRBV7-9 TGTGCCACCTCGGGAGCTACTCAAGAGACCCAGTACTTC CATSGATQETQYF
TRBJ2-7 NA NA TRBV18 TGTGCCAGCTCACCACCAGACAAGAACTACGAGCAGTACTTC CASSPPDKNYEQYF
TRBJ1-1 NA NA TRBV18 TGTGCCAGCTCACCACAGGAGACGAACACTGAAGCTTTCTTT CASSPQETNTEAFF
TRBJ1-3 few NA TRBV9 TGTGCCAGCAGCGTAGCTTTGGGGGGAACCTCTGGAAACACCATATATTTT CASSVALGGTSGNTIYF
TRBJ1-2 few NA TRBV7-8 TGTGCCAGCAGCTTCACCGGGAGCAGCGGGGATGGCTACACCTTC CASSFTGSSGDGYTF
TRBJ2-1 NA TRBD2 TRBV6-5 TGTGCCAGCAACGGACTAGCAAATGAGCAGTTCTTC CASNGLANEQFF
TRBJ2-7 NA NA TRBV15 TGTGCCACCAGTGGCAGCGAGTCCTACGAGCAGTACTTC CATSGSESYEQYF
TRBJ1-1 NA TRBD1 TRBV3-1/TRBV3-2 TGTGCCAGCAGTAGGGACAGGGGAGCTTTCTTT CASSRDRGAFF
TRBJ2-1 NA NA TRBV4-3 TGCGCCAGCAGCCAGGGGGCGGGAGCAGGCAATGAGCAGTTCTTC CASSQGAGAGNEQFF
TRBJ1-2 NA TRBD1 TRBV24-1 TGTGCCACCAGTGACTCGGGACAGACCTTCTATGGCTACACCTTC CATSDSGQTFYGYTF
TRBJ1-6 NA TRBD1 TRBV15 TGTGCCACCAGCCGCGGGACAGGGAAAAATTCACCCCTCCACTTT CATSRGTGKNSPLHF
TRBJ2-3 NA TRBD1 TRBV5-1 TGCGCCAGCAGCTTGGAAGGGGCACAGGGGGAGCCAGATACGCAGTATTTT CASSLEGAQGEPDTQYF
TRBJ2-7 NA TRBD1 TRBV19 TGTGCCAGCAGTCGGGACAGGGGGCTGTACGAGCAGTACTTC CASSRDRGLYEQYF
TRBJ2-5 NA NA TRBV12-3/TRBV12-4 TGTGCCAGCAGCACGGGGAGAGCAGAGACCCAGTACTTC CASSTGRAETQYF
TRBJ1-2 NA NA TRBV6-4 TGTGCCAGCAGTGACACCTTGGGAGTTTATGGCTACACCTTC CASSDTLGVYGYTF
TRBJ2-7 NA TRBD1 TRBV3-1/TRBV3-2 TGTGCCAGCAGCCAACCTCGGACAGGCCCCTACGAGCAGTACTTC CASSQPRTGPYEQYF
TRBJ2-7 NA NA TRBV15 TGTGCCACCAGCAGAGTCCCGACGGGGGAACCTTCCTACGAGCAGTACTTC CATSRVPTGEPSYEQYF